The 10 T cell receptor beta chains given below trace back to one sample, sequenced in a study of blood T cell repertoires in COVID-19. The assay was immunoSEQ multiplex PCR, and TCRdb's table has in-frame clones only and misses some. The table lists about 94,000 clones, about 77% of them singletons. The sample was peripheral blood. The receptors were gathered from a man in his sixties or seventies with COVID-19, enrolled during active disease.

In this sample, this clone turned up once. The chain uses TRBV5-1 and TRBJ2-7, with TRBD2 identical over 12 bases. Germline CDR1 SGHRS, CDR2 YFSETQ. The CDR3 contains 13 residues. The V gene end was trimmed by 4 bases and the J gene end by 4 bases; junction bases not matched to a gene: 0. CDR3: CASSTSGRYEQYF. CDR3 sequence (DNA): TGCGCCAGCAGCACTAGCGGGAGGTACGAGCAGTACTTC.

The genes are TRBV4-2 and TRBJ2-1; TRBD2 agrees at 14 bases. CDR1 and CDR2 (germline): LGHNA, YNFKEQ. CDR3 length: 18 amino acids. The junction had 9 bases not matched to a gene; V was cut back by 2 bases and J by 6 bases. The CDR3 nucleotides are TGTGCCAGCAGCCAACCTACCCGGGGACTAGCGGGAGCCAATGAGCAGTTCTTC. As protein: CASSQPTRGLAGANEQFF.

The gene calls are TRBV28 and TRBJ1-6; D not resolved. This CDR3 spans 16 amino acids. CDR1 MDHEN and CDR2 SYDVKM come from the germline V gene. Trimming took 3 bases from V and 0 from J, leaving 9 bases between them. CDR3 sequence reads: CASSFRSNSYNSPLHF. The CDR3 DNA is TGTGCCAGCAGTTTTAGAAGTAACTCCTATAATTCACCCCTCCACTTT.

The chain employs TRBV19 and TRBJ1-1, with D perhaps matching TRBD1 (5 bases). CDR3 size: 15 residues. Trimming left V 4 bases short and J 4 bases short, with 16 bases between. Per the germline V gene, CDR1 is LNHDA and CDR2 is SQIVND (reference sequence). In nucleotides, the CDR3 is TGTGCCAGTAGTAGGGACTCATTGCAACCCACTGAAGCTTTCTTT. Encoded protein: CASSRDSLQPTEAFF.

The genes are TRBV5-1 and TRBJ2-7; D perhaps matches TRBD1 (6 bases). This CDR3 region has 15 residues. Looked up from germline, CDR1 is SGHRS and CDR2 is YFSETQ. Trimming pared 5 bases from V and 1 base from J, leaving 16 bases between. Here the CDR3 reads CASRPGVQSSYEQYF. The CDR3 DNA sequence: TGCGCCAGCAGACCAGGGGTGCAGTCTTCCTACGAGCAGTACTTC. The full variable domain, completed using reference TRBV5-1 and TRBJ2-7, is KAGVTQTPRYLIKTRGQQVTLSCSPISGHRSVSWYQQTPGQGLQFLFEYFSETQRNKGNFPGRFSGRQFSNSRSEMNVSTLELGDSALYLCASRPGVQSSYEQYFGPGTRLTVT.

A few counts support this clone. CDR3 in DNA: TGTGCCAGTAGGGCCCAGGGGACGGGTTTTTTCGAGCAGTACTTC. Translation: CASRAQGTGFFEQYF. The V and J genes are TRBV19 and TRBJ2-7, with D possibly being TRBD1 (6 bases). V lost 6 bases and J 6 bases, leaving 21 bases between the germline ends. Germline V gene data show CDR1 as LNHDA and CDR2 as SQIVND (reference sequence). The CDR3 has 15 amino acids.

The chain is built from TRBV7-8 and TRBJ1-2; tentative D call: TRBD1 (6 bases). Germline CDR1 is SGHVS and CDR2 is FQNEAQ. The CDR3 loop spans 19 amino acids. Deletions cut 1 base from V and 4 bases from J, with 25 bases between. The CDR3 loop reads CASSLVVSGQGPVGYGYTF. CDR3 sequence (DNA): TGTGCCAGCAGCTTAGTGGTGTCGGGGCAGGGGCCTGTCGGCTATGGCTACACCTTC.

This clone was recorded a few times. This CDR3 is CAWSQGASYEQYF. CDR3 in DNA: TGTGCCTGGAGTCAGGGGGCGTCCTACGAGCAGTACTTC. This chain connects TRBV30 to TRBJ2-7; the match to TRBD1 covers 8 bases. Germline V gene sequence: CDR1 GTSNPN, CDR2 SVGIG (reference sequence). Germline trimming cut 2 bases from V and 1 base from J; bases unmatched to any gene: 1. The CDR3 consists of 13 residues. Full variable domain (outside the CDR3, taken from reference TRBV30 and TRBJ2-7): SQTIHQWPATLVQPVGSPLSLECTVEGTSNPNLYWYRQAAGRGLQLLFYSVGIGQISSEVPQNLSASRPQDRQFILSSKKLLLSDSGFYLCAWSQGASYEQYFGPGTRLTVT.

In its sample, this clone was seen once. The chain has TRBV19 and TRBJ1-2; D gene uncertain. There are 15 residues in the CDR3. Trimming shortened V by 4 bases and J by 0 bases, and 12 bases separated the two germline ends. Germline CDR1 LNHDA, CDR2 SQIVND (reference sequence). CDR3 residues: CASSTPAGTNYGYTF. The CDR3 DNA reads TGTGCCAGTAGTACACCCGCGGGTACTAACTATGGCTACACCTTC.

The chain uses TRBV12-5 and TRBJ1-2, with a possible D match to TRBD1 (5 bases). Trimming stripped 5 bases from V and 5 bases from J, with 15 bases between. Germline values: CDR1 LGHNT, CDR2 FRNRAP. CDR3 length equals 14 residues. This chain's CDR3 is CASGPWSGLYGYTF. As DNA, the CDR3 is TGTGCTAGTGGTCCGTGGTCAGGGCTGTATGGCTACACCTTC.